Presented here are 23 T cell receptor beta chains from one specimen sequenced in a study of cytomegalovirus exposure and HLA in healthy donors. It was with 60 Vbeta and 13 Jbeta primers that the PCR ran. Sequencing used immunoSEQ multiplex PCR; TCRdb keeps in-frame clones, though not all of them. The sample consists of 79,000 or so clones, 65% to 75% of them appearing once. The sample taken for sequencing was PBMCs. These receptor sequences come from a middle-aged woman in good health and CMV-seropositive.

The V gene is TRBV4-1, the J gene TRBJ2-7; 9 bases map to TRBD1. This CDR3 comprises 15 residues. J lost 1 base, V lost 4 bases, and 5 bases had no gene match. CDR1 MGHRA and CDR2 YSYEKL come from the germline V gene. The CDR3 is CASSLSGTGSYEQYF. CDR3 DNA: TGCGCCAGCAGCCTGAGCGGGACAGGGTCCTACGAGCAGTACTTC.

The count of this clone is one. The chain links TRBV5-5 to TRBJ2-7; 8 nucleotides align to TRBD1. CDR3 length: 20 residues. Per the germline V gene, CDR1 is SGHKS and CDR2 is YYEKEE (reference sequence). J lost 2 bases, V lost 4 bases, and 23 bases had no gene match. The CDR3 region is CASSLGDRRVGRPMAYEQYF. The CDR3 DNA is TGTGCCAGCAGCCTGGGGGACAGGAGGGTTGGGAGACCTATGGCCTACGAGCAGTACTTC. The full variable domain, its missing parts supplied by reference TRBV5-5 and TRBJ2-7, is DAGVTQSPTHLIKTRGQQVTLRCSPISGHKSVSWYQQVLGQGPQFIFQYYEKEERGRGNFPDRFSARQFPNYSSELNVNALLLGDSALYLCASSLGDRRVGRPMAYEQYFGPGTRLTVT.

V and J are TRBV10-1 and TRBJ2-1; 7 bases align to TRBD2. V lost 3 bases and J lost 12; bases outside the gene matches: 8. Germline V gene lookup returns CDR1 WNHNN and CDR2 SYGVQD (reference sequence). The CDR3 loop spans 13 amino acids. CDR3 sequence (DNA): TGCGCCAGCAGTGATCTCGGGGCTAGCGGGCAGTTCTTC. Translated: CASSDLGASGQFF.

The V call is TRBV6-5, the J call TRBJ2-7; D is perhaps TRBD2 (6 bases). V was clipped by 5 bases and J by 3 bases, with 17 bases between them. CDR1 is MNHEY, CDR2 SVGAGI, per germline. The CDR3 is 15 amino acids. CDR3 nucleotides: TGTGCCAGCAGTAGGTCCGGGGGATATGACTACGAGCAGTACTTC. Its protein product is CASSRSGGYDYEQYF.

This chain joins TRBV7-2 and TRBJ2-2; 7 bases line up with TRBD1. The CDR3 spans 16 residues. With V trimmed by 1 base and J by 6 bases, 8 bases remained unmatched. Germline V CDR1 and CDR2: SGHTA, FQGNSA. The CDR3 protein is CASSLVQLQGAGELFF. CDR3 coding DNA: TGTGCCAGCAGCTTAGTCCAACTCCAGGGGGCCGGGGAGCTGTTTTTT.

The DNA of the CDR3 is TGTGCCAGCAGTGAAAGGACTAGCGGGAGTGCCGGGGAGCTGTTTTTT. Translation gives CASSERTSGSAGELFF. J is TRBJ2-2 and V is TRBV2; 13 bases map to TRBD2. CDR1 is SNHLY, CDR2 FYNNEI, per germline. This CDR3 is built from 16 residues. With 2 bases clipped from V and 6 bases from J, the junction kept 3 bases outside the gene matches.

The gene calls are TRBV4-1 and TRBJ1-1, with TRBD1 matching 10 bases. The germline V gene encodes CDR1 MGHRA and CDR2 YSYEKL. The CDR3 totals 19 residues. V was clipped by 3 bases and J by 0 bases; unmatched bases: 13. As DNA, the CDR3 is TGCGCCAGCAGCCATCAAGACAGGGGGCTGGTCTCCTTGAACACTGAAGCTTTCTTT. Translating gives CASSHQDRGLVSLNTEAFF.

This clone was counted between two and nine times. CDR3 nucleotides: TGTGCCAGCAGTGAAGCGAACAGGGGGTTGTACTTC. As protein: CASSEANRGLYF. The rearrangement uses TRBV2 and TRBJ2-5; 8 bases fit TRBD1. V gave up 0 bases and J gave up 13 bases; unmatched junction bases: 4. CDR3 length equals 12 residues. Germline CDR1 is SNHLY and CDR2 is FYNNEI.

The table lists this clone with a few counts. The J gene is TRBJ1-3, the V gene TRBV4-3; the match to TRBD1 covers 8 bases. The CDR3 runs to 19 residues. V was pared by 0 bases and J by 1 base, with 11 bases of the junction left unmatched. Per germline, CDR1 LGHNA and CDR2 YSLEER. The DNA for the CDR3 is TGCGCCAGCAGCCAAGAACCAGGGGACAGGAGAGAATCTGGAAACACCATATATTTT. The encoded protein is CASSQEPGDRRESGNTIYF.

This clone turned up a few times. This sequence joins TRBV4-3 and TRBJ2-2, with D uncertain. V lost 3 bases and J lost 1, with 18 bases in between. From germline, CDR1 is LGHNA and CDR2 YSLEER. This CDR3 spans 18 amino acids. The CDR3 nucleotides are TGCGCCAGCAGCCACGAATTCGTCCCCGCCGGGAACACCGGGGAGCTGTTTTTT. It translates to CASSHEFVPAGNTGELFF.

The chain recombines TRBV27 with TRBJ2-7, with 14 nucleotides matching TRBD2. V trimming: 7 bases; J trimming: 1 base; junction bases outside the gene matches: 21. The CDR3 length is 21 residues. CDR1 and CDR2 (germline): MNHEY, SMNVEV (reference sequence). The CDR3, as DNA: TGTGCCAGCAAGTCTTGGGGTAAGCCGGGACTAGCGGGAGAGTCGTCCTACGAGCAGTACTTC. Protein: CASKSWGKPGLAGESSYEQYF.

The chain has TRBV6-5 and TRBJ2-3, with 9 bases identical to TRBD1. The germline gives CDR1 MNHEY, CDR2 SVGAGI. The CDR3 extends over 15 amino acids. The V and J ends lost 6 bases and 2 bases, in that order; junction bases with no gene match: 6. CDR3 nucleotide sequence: TGTGCCAGCAGGGTCCGGGACAGGGTCACAGATACGCAGTATTTT. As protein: CASRVRDRVTDTQYF.

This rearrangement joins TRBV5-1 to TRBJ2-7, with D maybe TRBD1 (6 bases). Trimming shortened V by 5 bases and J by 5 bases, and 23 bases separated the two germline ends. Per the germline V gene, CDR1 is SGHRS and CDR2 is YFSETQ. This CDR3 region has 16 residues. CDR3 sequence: CASSLQGPNVGDEQYF. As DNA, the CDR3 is TGCGCCAGCAGTTTACAGGGCCCAAATGTAGGGGACGAGCAGTACTTC.

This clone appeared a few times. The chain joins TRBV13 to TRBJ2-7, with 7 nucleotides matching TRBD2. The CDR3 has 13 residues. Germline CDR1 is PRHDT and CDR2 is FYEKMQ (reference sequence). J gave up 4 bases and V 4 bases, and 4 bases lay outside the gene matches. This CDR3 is CASSWRERYEQYF. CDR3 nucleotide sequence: TGTGCCAGCAGCTGGCGGGAGAGGTACGAGCAGTACTTC.

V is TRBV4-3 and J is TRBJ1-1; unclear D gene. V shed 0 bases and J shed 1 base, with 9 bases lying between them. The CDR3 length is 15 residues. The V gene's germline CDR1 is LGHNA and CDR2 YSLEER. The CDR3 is CASSQDRRGNTEAFF. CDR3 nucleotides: TGCGCCAGCAGCCAAGATAGACGGGGGAACACTGAAGCTTTCTTT.

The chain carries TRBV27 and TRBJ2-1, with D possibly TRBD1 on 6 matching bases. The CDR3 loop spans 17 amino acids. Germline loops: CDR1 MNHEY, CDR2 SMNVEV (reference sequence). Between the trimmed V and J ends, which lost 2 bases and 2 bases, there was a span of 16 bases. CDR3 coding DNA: TGTGCCAGCAGTTTAACCCCCCCAGGGGCTGCCTACAATGAGCAGTTCTTC. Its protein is CASSLTPPGAAYNEQFF.

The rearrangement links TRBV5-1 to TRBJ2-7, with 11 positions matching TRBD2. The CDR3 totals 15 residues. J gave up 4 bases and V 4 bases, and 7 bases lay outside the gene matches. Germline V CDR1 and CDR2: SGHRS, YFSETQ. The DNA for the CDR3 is TGCGCCAGCAGCCCCGGACTAGCGGGCTTTTACGAGCAGTACTTC. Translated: CASSPGLAGFYEQYF.

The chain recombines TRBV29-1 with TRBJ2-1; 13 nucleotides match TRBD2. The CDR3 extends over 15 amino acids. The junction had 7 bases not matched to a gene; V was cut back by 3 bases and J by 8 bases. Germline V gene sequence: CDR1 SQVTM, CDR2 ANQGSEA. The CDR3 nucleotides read TGCAGCGTTGACCTGACTAGCGGGAGGAGTGATGAGCAGTTCTTC. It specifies CSVDLTSGRSDEQFF.

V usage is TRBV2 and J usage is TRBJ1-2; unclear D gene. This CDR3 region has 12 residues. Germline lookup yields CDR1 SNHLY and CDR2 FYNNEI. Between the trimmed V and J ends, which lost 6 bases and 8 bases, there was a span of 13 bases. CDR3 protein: CASRGPREGYTF. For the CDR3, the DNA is TGTGCCAGCAGGGGCCCTAGGGAGGGCTACACCTTC.

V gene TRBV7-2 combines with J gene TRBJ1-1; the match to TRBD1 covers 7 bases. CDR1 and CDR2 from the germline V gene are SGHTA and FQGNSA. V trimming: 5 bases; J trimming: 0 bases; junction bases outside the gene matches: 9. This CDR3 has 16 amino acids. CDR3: CASSQQGFVVNTEAFF. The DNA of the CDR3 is TGTGCCAGCAGCCAACAGGGGTTTGTGGTGAACACTGAAGCTTTCTTT.

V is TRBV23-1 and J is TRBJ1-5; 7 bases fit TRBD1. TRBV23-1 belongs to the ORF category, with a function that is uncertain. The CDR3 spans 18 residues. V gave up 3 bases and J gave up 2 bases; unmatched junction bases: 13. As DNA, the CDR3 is TGCGCCAGCAGTCACCAAATTGAGGGGGCAGGAGGCAATCAGCCCCAGCATTTT. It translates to CASSHQIEGAGGNQPQHF.

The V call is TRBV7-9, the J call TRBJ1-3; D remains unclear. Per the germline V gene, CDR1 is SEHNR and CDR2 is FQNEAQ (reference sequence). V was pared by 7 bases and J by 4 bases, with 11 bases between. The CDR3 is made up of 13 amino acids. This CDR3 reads CASTDTVGNTIYF. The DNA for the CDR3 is TGTGCCAGCACCGATACGGTCGGAAACACCATATATTTT.

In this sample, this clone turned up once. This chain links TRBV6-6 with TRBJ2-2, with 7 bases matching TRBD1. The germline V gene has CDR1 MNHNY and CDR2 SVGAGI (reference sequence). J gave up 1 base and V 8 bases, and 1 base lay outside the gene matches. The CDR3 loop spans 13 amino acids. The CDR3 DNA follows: TGTGCCAGCGGGGACAGGAACACCGGGGAGCTGTTTTTT. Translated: CASGDRNTGELFF.